This is a list of T cell receptor beta chains from one sample in a study of OX40 agonist ivuxolimab in advanced cancers. Here immunoSEQ multiplex PCR was the method, and the copy in TCRdb shows in-frame clones only, minus some. The table lists over 70,000 clones, 70% to 90% of them singletons. The sample consisted of CD4+ or CD8+ T cells sorted from blood, taken in a trial of the OX40 agonist ivuxolimab. The receptor source for this set is an adult with an advanced solid tumor such as melanoma, head and neck, liver or kidney cancer. Both conserved end residues are part of each CDR3. Fields, in order: D gene, V gene, J gene, CDR3 protein, CDR3 DNA. A D gene is named only where the DNA matches it firmly.

TRBD2	TRBV6-1	TRBJ2-5	CASSAPETSGGGEETQYF	TGTGCCAGCAGTGCCCCGGAGACTAGCGGAGGGGGGGAAGAGACCCAGTACTTC
NA	TRBV5-1	TRBJ1-1	CASSATVNTEAFF	TGCGCCAGCAGCGCTACAGTGAACACTGAAGCTTTCTTT
TRBD2	TRBV10-2	TRBJ2-1	CASILAGSSYNEQFF	TGCGCCAGCATTCTAGCGGGGAGCTCCTACAATGAGCAGTTCTTC
NA	TRBV5-4	TRBJ2-2	CASSFDGELFF	TGTGCCAGCAGCTTTGACGGGGAGCTGTTTTTT
NA	TRBV27	TRBJ1-1	CASSSHQGVNTEAFF	TGTGCCAGCAGTTCCCACCAGGGAGTGAACACTGAAGCTTTCTTT
TRBD2	TRBV10-3	TRBJ2-3	CAIRDGLAGTDTQYF	TGTGCCATCAGGGATGGACTAGCGGGCACAGATACGCAGTATTTT
NA	TRBV11-3	TRBJ2-3	CASSLAGIGTDTQYF	TGTGCCAGCAGCTTAGCGGGAATAGGGACAGATACGCAGTATTTT
NA	TRBV27	TRBJ1-1	CATRRGSRNTEAFF	TGTGCGACGCGGAGGGGAAGCCGGAACACTGAAGCTTTCTTT
TRBD1	TRBV19	TRBJ2-3	CASIGQGATDTQYF	TGTGCCAGCATAGGACAGGGGGCCACAGATACGCAGTATTTT
TRBD2	TRBV9	TRBJ2-1	CASSVEPGLAGGFNEQFF	TGTGCCAGCAGCGTAGAACCAGGACTAGCGGGAGGTTTCAATGAGCAGTTCTTC